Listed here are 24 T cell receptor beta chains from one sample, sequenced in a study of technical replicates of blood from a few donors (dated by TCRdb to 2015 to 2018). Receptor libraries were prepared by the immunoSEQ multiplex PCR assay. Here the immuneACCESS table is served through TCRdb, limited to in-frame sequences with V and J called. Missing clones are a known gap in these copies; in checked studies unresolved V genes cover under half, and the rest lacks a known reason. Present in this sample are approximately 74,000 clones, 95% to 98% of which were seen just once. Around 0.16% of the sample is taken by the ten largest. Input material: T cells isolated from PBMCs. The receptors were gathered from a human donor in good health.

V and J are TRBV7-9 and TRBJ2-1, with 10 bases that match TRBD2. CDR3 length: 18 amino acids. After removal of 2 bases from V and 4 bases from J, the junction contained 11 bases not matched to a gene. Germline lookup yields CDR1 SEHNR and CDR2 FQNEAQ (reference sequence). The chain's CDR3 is CASSLPRTSGGDYNEQFF. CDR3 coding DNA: TGTGCCAGCAGCTTACCTCGGACTAGCGGAGGGGATTACAATGAGCAGTTCTTC.

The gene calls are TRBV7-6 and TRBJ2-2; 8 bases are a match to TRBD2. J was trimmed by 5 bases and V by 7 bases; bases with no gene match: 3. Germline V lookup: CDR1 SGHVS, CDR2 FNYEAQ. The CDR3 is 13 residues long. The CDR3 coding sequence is TGTGCCAGCAACCCTAGCGGGACCGGGGAGCTGTTTTTT. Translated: CASNPSGTGELFF.

This CDR3 reads CASSLGPGGRGQNTEAFF. The DNA for the CDR3 is TGCGCCAGCAGCTTGGGGCCGGGGGGCAGGGGCCAGAACACTGAAGCTTTCTTT. V is TRBV5-1 and J is TRBJ1-1, with D maybe TRBD1 (6 bases). CDR3 length: 18 amino acids. Trimming left V 0 bases short and J 1 base short, with 19 bases between. CDR1 SGHRS and CDR2 YFSETQ come from the germline V gene.

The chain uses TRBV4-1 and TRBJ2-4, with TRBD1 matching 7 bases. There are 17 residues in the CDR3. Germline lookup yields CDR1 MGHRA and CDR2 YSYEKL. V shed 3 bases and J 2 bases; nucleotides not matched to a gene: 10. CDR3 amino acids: CASSQPRQGMSKNIQYF. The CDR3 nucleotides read TGCGCCAGCAGCCAGCCCAGACAGGGTATGTCCAAAAACATTCAGTACTTC.

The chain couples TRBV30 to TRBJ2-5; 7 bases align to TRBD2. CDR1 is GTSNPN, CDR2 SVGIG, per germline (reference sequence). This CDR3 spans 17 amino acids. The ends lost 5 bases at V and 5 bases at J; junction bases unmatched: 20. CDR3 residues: CAWELAQLREWLETQYF. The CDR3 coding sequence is TGTGCCTGGGAACTAGCGCAACTCAGGGAATGGCTGGAGACCCAGTACTTC. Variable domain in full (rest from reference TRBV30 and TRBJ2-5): SQTIHQWPATLVQPVGSPLSLECTVEGTSNPNLYWYRQAAGRGLQLLFYSVGIGQISSEVPQNLSASRPQDRQFILSSKKLLLSDSGFYLCAWELAQLREWLETQYFGPGTRLLVL.

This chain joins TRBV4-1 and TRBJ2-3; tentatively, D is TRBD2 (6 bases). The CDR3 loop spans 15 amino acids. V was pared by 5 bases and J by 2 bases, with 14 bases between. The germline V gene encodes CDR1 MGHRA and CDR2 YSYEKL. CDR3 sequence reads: CASSTIAVNTDTQYF. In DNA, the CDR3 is TGCGCCAGCAGCACTATAGCGGTTAACACAGATACGCAGTATTTT.

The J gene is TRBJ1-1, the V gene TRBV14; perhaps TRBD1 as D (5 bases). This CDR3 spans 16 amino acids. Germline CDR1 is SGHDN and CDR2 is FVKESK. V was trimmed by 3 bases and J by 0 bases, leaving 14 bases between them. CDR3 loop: CASSQRQTDLNTEAFF. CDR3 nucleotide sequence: TGTGCCAGCAGCCAGCGCCAGACAGACCTGAACACTGAAGCTTTCTTT.

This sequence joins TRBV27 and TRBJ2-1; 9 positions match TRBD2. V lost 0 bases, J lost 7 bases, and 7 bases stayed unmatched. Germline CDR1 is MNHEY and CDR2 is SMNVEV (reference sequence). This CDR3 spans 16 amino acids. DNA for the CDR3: TGTGCCAGCAGTTTATCGAGGCTAGCGGGAATAAATGAGCAGTTCTTC. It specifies CASSLSRLAGINEQFF.

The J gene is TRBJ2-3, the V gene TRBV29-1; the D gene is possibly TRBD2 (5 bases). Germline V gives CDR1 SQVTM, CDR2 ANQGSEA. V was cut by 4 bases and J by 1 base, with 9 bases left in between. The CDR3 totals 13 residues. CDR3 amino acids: CSVVSGRTDTQYF. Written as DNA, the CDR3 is TGCAGCGTTGTGAGCGGCCGCACAGATACGCAGTATTTT.

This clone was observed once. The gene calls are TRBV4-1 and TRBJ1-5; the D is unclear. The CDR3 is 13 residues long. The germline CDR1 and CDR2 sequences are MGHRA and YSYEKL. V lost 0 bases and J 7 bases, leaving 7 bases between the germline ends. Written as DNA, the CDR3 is TGCGCCAGCAGCCAAGAGCGAACCCAGCCCCAGCATTTT. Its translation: CASSQERTQPQHF.

The CDR3 DNA reads as TGCGCCAGCAGCCAAAGTCGGTCGGCAGGGGGGGAGACCCAGTACTTC. It yields the protein CASSQSRSAGGETQYF. This rearrangement joins TRBV4-1 to TRBJ2-5; D is perhaps TRBD1 (7 bases). Trimming took off 2 bases at V and 5 bases at J, with 18 bases between the two ends. The germline gives CDR1 MGHRA, CDR2 YSYEKL. This CDR3 contains 16 residues.

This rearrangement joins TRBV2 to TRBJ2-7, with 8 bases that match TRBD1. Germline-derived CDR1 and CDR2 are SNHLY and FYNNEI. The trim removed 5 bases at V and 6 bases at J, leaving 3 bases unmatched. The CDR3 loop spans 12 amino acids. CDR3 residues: CASSQGAVEQYF. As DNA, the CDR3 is TGTGCCAGCAGTCAGGGGGCTGTCGAGCAGTACTTC.

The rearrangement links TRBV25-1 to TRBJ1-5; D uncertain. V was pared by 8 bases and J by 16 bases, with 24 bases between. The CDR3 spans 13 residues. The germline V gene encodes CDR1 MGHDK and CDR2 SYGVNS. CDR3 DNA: TGTGCCAGCCGATCGGGCGGGAACCCGCGCGAACATTTT. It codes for CASRSGGNPREHF.

DNA of the CDR3: TGTGCCACCAGCAGAGGTTACTTAAGAGGGCGGACCAGCAATGAGCAGTTCTTC. Translation gives CATSRGYLRGRTSNEQFF. This sequence joins TRBV15 and TRBJ2-1, with D possibly TRBD2 on 5 matching bases. This CDR3 has 18 amino acids. Between the trimmed V and J ends, which lost 1 base and 6 bases, there was a span of 22 bases. In germline, CDR1 is LNHNV, CDR2 YYDKDF (reference sequence).

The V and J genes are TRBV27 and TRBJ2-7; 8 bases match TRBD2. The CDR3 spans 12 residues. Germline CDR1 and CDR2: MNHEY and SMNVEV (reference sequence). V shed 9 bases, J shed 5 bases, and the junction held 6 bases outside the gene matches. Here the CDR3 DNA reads TGTGCCAGATTGGGACTAGTCGACGAGCAGTACTTC. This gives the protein CARLGLVDEQYF.

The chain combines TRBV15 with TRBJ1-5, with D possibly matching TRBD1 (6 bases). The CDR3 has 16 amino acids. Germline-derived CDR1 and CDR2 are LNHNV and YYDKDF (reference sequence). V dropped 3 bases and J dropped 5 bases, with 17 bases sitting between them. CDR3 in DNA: TGTGCCACCAGCAGCATCGCAGGGGCGCGGGATCAGCCCCAGCATTTT. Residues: CATSSIAGARDQPQHF.

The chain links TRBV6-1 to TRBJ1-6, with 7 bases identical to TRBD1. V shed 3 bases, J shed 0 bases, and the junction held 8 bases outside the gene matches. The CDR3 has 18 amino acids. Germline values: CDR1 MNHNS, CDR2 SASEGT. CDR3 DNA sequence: TGTGCCAGCAGTGATCCCGGGACAGAGAGCTCCTATAATTCACCCCTCCACTTT. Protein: CASSDPGTESSYNSPLHF.

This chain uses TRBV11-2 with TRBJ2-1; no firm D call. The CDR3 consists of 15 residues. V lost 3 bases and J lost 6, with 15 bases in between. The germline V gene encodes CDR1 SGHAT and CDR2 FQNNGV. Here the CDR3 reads CASSFGGKAANEQFF. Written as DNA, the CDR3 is TGTGCCAGCAGCTTCGGTGGTAAGGCGGCCAATGAGCAGTTCTTC.

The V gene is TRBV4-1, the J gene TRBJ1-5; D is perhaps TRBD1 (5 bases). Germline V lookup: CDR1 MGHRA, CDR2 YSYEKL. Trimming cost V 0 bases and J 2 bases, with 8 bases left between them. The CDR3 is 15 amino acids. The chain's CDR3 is CASSQEGLRNQPQHF. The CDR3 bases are TGCGCCAGCAGCCAAGAGGGACTTCGCAATCAGCCCCAGCATTTT.

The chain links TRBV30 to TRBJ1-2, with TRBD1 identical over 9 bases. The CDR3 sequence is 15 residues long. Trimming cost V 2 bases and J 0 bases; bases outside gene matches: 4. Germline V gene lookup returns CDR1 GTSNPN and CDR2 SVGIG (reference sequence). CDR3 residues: CAWSRQGGPNYGYTF. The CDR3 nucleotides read TGTGCCTGGAGTCGACAGGGGGGGCCTAACTATGGCTACACCTTC.

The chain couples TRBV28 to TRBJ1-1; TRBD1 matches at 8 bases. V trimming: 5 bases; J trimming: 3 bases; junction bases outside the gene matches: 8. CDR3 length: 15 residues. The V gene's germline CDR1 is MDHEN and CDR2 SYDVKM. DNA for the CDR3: TGTGCCAGCAGTGGAGGACAGGGCCTGGACACTGAAGCTTTCTTT. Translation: CASSGGQGLDTEAFF.

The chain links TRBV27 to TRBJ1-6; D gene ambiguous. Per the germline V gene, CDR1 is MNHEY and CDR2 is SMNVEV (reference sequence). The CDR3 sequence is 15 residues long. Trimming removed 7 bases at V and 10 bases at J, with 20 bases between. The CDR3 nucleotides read TGTGCCAGCAAGGATGCTCTCGGGTCGGGGTCACCCCTCCACTTT. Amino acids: CASKDALGSGSPLHF.

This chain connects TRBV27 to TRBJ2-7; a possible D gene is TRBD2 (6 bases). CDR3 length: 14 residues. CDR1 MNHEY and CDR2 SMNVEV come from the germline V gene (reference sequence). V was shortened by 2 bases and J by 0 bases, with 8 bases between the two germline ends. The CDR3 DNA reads TGTGCCAGCAGTTTAGGGCGGGACTCCTACGAGCAGTACTTC. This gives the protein CASSLGRDSYEQYF.

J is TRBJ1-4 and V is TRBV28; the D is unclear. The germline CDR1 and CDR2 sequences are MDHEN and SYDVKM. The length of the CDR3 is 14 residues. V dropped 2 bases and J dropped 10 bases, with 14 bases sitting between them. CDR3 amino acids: CASSLGGSRAKLFF. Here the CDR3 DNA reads TGTGCCAGCAGTTTAGGAGGGTCGCGCGCAAAACTGTTTTTT.